This T cell receptor beta chain was recorded in a study of human T cells and chemical hapten exposure. MiXCR, run by TCRdb on the RACE reads, gives a single entry per CDR3 protein. The sample records 350,000 to 400,000 distinct CDR3 sequences, approximately 5.1% being singletons. The time point: pre-sensitization, week 0. Indicated treatment: therapeutic diphenylcyclopropenone sensitization with weekly scalp DPC. Sample donors consisted of patients with alopecia, aged 18 to 70 years, who were suitable for DPC. V lost 2 bases and J lost 0, with 4 bases in between. The length of the CDR3 is 13 residues. The germline gives CDR1 SGDLS, CDR2 YYNGEE.

The material sequenced was whole blood, taken in connection with sensitization to the hapten diphenylcyclopropenone (DPC). The chain uses TRBV9 and TRBJ2-3; D ambiguous. The TCR comes from a woman between 50 and 59 years old with alopecia areata. Some clones in this sample may be carry-over from other donors' samples. The CDR3 protein is CASSVRSTDTQYF. CDR3 bases: TGTGCCAGCAGCGTTAGGAGCACAGATACGCAGTATTTT.